Each of the 17 T cell receptor beta chains below was sequenced from the same sample in a study of cytomegalovirus exposure and HLA in healthy donors. The primer mix had 60 Vbeta and 13 Jbeta primers. TCRdb's table, derived via immunoSEQ multiplex PCR, lists solely in-frame clones and lacks some. The sample gives 200,000 to 250,000 clones, around 73% of which show up once; approximately 3.9% is in the top ten. Sequenced: PBMCs. These receptors were obtained from a male donor in good health and CMV-seronegative.

V gene TRBV4-2 combines with J gene TRBJ1-2, with D possibly TRBD1 on 5 matching bases. The CDR3 extends over 16 amino acids. Germline V gene lookup returns CDR1 LGHNA and CDR2 YNFKEQ. Deletions cut 0 bases from V and 4 bases from J, with 15 bases between. CDR3 region: CASSQDPRERGYGYTF. The CDR3 nucleotides read TGTGCCAGCAGCCAAGATCCCAGGGAGCGGGGCTATGGCTACACCTTC.

This clone was seen a few times. The V and J genes are TRBV6-1 and TRBJ2-7; D is perhaps TRBD1 (6 bases). This CDR3 has 13 residues. Looked up from germline, CDR1 is MNHNS and CDR2 is SASEGT. V dropped 4 bases and J dropped 3 bases, with 10 bases sitting between them. The CDR3 region has the DNA TGTGCCAGCAGTGCTGAACAGGGCTACGAGCAGTACTTC. Protein product: CASSAEQGYEQYF.

The V call is TRBV5-1, the J call TRBJ1-3, with unresolved D. This CDR3 spans 14 amino acids. The germline V gene encodes CDR1 SGHRS and CDR2 YFSETQ. The V end lost 0 bases, the J end lost 6 bases, and 10 bases lay between the germline ends. The CDR3 region has the DNA TGCGCCAGCAGCTTGGATCAGATGAAAAACACCATATATTTT. Translating it yields CASSLDQMKNTIYF. Complete variable domain (other parts from reference TRBV5-1 and TRBJ1-3): KAGVTQTPRYLIKTRGQQVTLSCSPISGHRSVSWYQQTPGQGLQFLFEYFSETQRNKGNFPGRFSGRQFSNSRSEMNVSTLELGDSALYLCASSLDQMKNTIYFGEGSWLTVV.

The chain carries TRBV4-1 and TRBJ2-2; D is possibly TRBD2 (7 bases). This CDR3 comprises 18 residues. V was cut by 0 bases and J by 6 bases, with 20 bases left in between. CDR1 and CDR2 (germline): MGHRA, YSYEKL. The CDR3 DNA reads TGCGCCAGCAGCCAAGATCTCTTGGGGGCTGCGGGGGCCGGGGAGCTGTTTTTT. As protein: CASSQDLLGAAGAGELFF.

CDR3 in amino acids: CASSPSLEGDEQYF. In DNA form, the CDR3 reads TGTGCCAGCAGTCCCTCGTTAGAGGGGGACGAGCAGTACTTC. This chain joins TRBV27 and TRBJ2-7; tentatively, D is TRBD1 (6 bases). Trimming removed 5 bases from V and 5 bases from J, with 16 bases in between. CDR3 size: 14 residues. The germline V gene has CDR1 MNHEY and CDR2 SMNVEV (reference sequence).

Concerning this clone itself: The sample contains more than one DNA sequence encoding this CDR3. This rearrangement joins TRBV28 to TRBJ1-5, with D maybe TRBD1 (5 bases). The CDR3 spans 14 residues. The germline V and J ends were trimmed by 2 bases and 2 bases, with 7 bases remaining between them. Germline lookup yields CDR1 MDHEN and CDR2 SYDVKM. CDR3 coding DNA: TGTGCCAGCAGTTTAGGGGGGGGCAATCAGCCCCAGCATTTT. Amino acid sequence: CASSLGGGNQPQHF.

On this clone itself: This specimen includes other DNA sequences encoding the same CDR3. The chain has TRBV18 and TRBJ2-7; 8 bases are a match to TRBD1. With 6 bases clipped from V and 2 bases from J, the junction kept 6 bases outside the gene matches. In germline, CDR1 is KGHSH, CDR2 LQKENI. The length of the CDR3 is 14 residues. CDR3 bases: TGTGCCAGCTCGTCAGGGGGCCTCCCCTACGAGCAGTACTTC. It is translated as CASSSGGLPYEQYF.

This clone was detected a few times. The V call is TRBV5-1, the J call TRBJ1-1; maybe TRBD1 (6 bases). Germline V CDR1 and CDR2: SGHRS, YFSETQ. The CDR3 runs to 15 residues. V dropped 2 bases and J dropped 4 bases, with 15 bases sitting between them. For the CDR3, the DNA is TGCGCCAGCAGCTTCACACAGGGTGGGGGCACTGAAGCTTTCTTT. As protein: CASSFTQGGGTEAFF.

J is TRBJ1-2 and V is TRBV28; perhaps TRBD1 as D (5 bases). There are 13 residues in the CDR3. V lost 3 bases and J 5 bases, leaving 10 bases between the germline ends. Germline-derived CDR1 and CDR2 are MDHEN and SYDVKM. The CDR3 coding sequence is TGTGCCAGCAGTTTCGGTCGGACATATGGCTACACCTTC. This sequence encodes CASSFGRTYGYTF.

The rearrangement joins TRBV10-3 to TRBJ2-3, with 8 bases aligning to TRBD2. V gave up 7 bases and J gave up 4 bases; unmatched junction bases: 1. CDR3 length: 12 residues. Germline CDR1 is ENHRY and CDR2 is SYGVKD. This CDR3 reads CAITGGSDTQYF. CDR3 coding DNA: TGTGCCATCACGGGAGGGTCAGATACGCAGTATTTT.

V is TRBV27 and J is TRBJ2-3; the D gene is possibly TRBD2 (5 bases). CDR1 MNHEY and CDR2 SMNVEV come from the germline V gene (reference sequence). The CDR3 loop spans 20 amino acids. Trimming cost V 7 bases and J 4 bases, with 33 bases left between them. Here the CDR3 DNA reads TGTGCCAGCACCAGGCCTTTACCCAGACATTACCTTTCCGGGGCAGATACGCAGTATTTT. Amino acids: CASTRPLPRHYLSGADTQYF.

A note on this clone: The identical CDR3 is also encoded by other nucleotide sequences in the sample. The chain combines TRBV9 with TRBJ1-1; no definite D call. This CDR3 spans 13 amino acids. The V end lost 0 bases, the J end lost 4 bases, and 7 bases lay between the germline ends. Germline assignment: CDR1 SGDLS and CDR2 YYNGEE. The CDR3: CASSVESGTEAFF. CDR3 DNA: TGTGCCAGCAGCGTAGAATCGGGCACTGAAGCTTTCTTT.

This clone was seen more than once but under ten times. The chain uses TRBV5-1 and TRBJ2-2, with 7 bases identical to TRBD1. This CDR3 has 15 residues. Germline V gene sequence: CDR1 SGHRS, CDR2 YFSETQ. With V trimmed by 3 bases and J by 4 bases, 6 bases remained unmatched. CDR3 sequence (DNA): TGCGCCAGCAGCTCCCAGGGGGTGGCCACCGGGGAGCTGTTTTTT. Amino acid sequence: CASSSQGVATGELFF.

This clone was seen only a few times. The V call is TRBV4-1, the J call TRBJ2-7; the match to TRBD2 covers 7 bases. Losses at the gene ends were 0 bases for V and 0 bases for J; bases not matched to a gene: 20. Per the germline V gene, CDR1 is MGHRA and CDR2 is YSYEKL. CDR3 length: 21 residues. The CDR3 DNA reads TGCGCCAGCAGCCAAGATTTAAGGTCCGGGGCTAGCGGCCCTCTCTCCTACGAGCAGTACTTC. This translates into CASSQDLRSGASGPLSYEQYF.

The V call is TRBV5-4, the J call TRBJ2-1; 14 positions match TRBD2. This CDR3 has 15 amino acids. The V and J ends lost 4 bases and 9 bases, in that order; junction bases with no gene match: 6. Germline-derived CDR1 and CDR2 are SGHNT and YYREEE (reference sequence). CDR3 amino acids: CASSLGLAGEGEQFF. The CDR3 nucleotides read TGTGCCAGCAGCCTGGGACTAGCGGGAGAGGGTGAGCAGTTCTTC.

As regards this clone: Other DNA sequences in this sample translate to the same CDR3. The chain couples TRBV5-4 to TRBJ2-5; TRBD1 agrees at 7 bases. J lost 0 bases, V lost 8 bases, and 10 bases had no gene match. There are 15 residues in the CDR3. CDR1 and CDR2 from the germline V gene are SGHNT and YYREEE (reference sequence). The CDR3 bases are TGTGCCAGTACCTACTCGACAGGGTACCAAGAGACCCAGTACTTC. This translates into CASTYSTGYQETQYF.

The chain links TRBV4-2 to TRBJ2-7, with D possibly TRBD1 on 7 matching bases. This CDR3 spans 14 amino acids. Germline V CDR1 and CDR2: LGHNA, YNFKEQ. Trimming removed 4 bases from V and 5 bases from J, with 15 bases in between. The CDR3 loop reads CASSLVGGGDEQYF. The CDR3 nucleotides are TGTGCCAGCAGCCTCGTAGGGGGCGGGGACGAGCAGTACTTC.